This T cell receptor beta chain is drawn from a study of blood T cell repertoires in COVID-19. Clones were sequenced by immunoSEQ multiplex PCR, and TCRdb holds only the in-frame ones, with some missing. The data show around 290,000 clones, with 75% to 95% seen just once and 1.1% held by the top ten. In assigning cohorts, the study relied on participant-reported clinical history. The study counted Cohort 3 donors as recovered given two negative PCRs, clearance, or symptom resolution. With 4 bases clipped from V and 6 bases from J, the junction kept 6 bases outside the gene matches. The CDR3 has 15 amino acids. The germline CDR1 and CDR2 sequences are SEHNR and FQNEAQ (reference sequence).

The V and J genes are TRBV7-9 and TRBJ1-6, with 7 nucleotides matching TRBD1. The sequence was obtained from a woman aged 25 to 45 who had recovered from COVID-19. Material for sequencing was PBMCs or T cells enriched from blood (not recorded which). In nucleotides, the CDR3 is TGTGCCAGCAGCTCGAACAGGGGAGGTAATTCACCCCTCCACTTT. Translation: CASSSNRGGNSPLHF.